The present T cell receptor (beta chain) was sequenced within a study of long-term antiretroviral therapy in people with HIV. This CDR3 is built from 15 residues. CDR1 is SGHTS and CDR2 is YDEGEE in the germline V gene. J gave up 0 bases and V 7 bases, and 7 bases lay outside the gene matches. Running of the v3.0 immunoSEQ assay took place at survey level. Clones were sequenced by immunoSEQ multiplex PCR, and TCRdb holds only the in-frame ones, with some missing. The sample has about 20,000 clones, around three quarters seen once. The chain recombines TRBV5-8 with TRBJ2-3, with 8 bases lining up with TRBD2. The sequences come from unsorted PBMCs, collected 2.9 years after starting antiretroviral therapy. This sequence was found in a woman aged 25 to 39 with HIV. The CDR3 DNA follows: TGTGCCAGCGACAGTAGCGGGGCTAGCACAGATACGCAGTATTTT. It yields the protein CASDSSGASTDTQYF.